The 22 T cell receptor beta chains given below trace back to one sample, sequenced in a study of cytomegalovirus exposure and HLA in healthy donors. The PCR had 60 Vbeta and 13 Jbeta primers. TCRdb's copy holds only in-frame clones and misses some; the assay was immunoSEQ multiplex PCR. This sample has around 90,000 clones, with 55% to 65% found just once. Sequencing was performed on PBMCs. The origin of the receptors is a human donor in good health.

With regard to this clone: Sequence at one end of the junction differs from germline and may be a read error. The CDR3: CASSQAGDRGLYNGQFF. In nucleotides, the CDR3 is TGCGCCAGCAGCCAAGCCGGAGACAGGGGGCTATACAATGGGCAGTTCTTC. This chain connects TRBV4-1 to TRBJ2-1; 10 nucleotides line up with TRBD1. The CDR3 contains 17 residues. Germline values: CDR1 MGHRA, CDR2 YSYEKL.

This sequence joins TRBV7-2 and TRBJ1-2, with TRBD1 as a possible D gene (6 bases). This CDR3 comprises 18 residues. Trimming removed 1 base at V and 5 bases at J, with 23 bases between. CDR1 is SGHTA and CDR2 is FQGNSA in the germline V gene. CDR3: CASSLDPVYSGGTYGYTF. DNA for the CDR3: TGTGCCAGCAGCTTAGACCCTGTATATTCGGGGGGGACATATGGCTACACCTTC.

The rearrangement joins TRBV10-3 to TRBJ1-2; 8 bases are a match to TRBD1. V trimming: 4 bases; J trimming: 6 bases; junction bases outside the gene matches: 4. The CDR3 extends over 13 amino acids. Looked up from germline, CDR1 is ENHRY and CDR2 is SYGVKD. This chain's CDR3 is CAISVTGGDGYTF. CDR3 coding DNA: TGTGCCATCAGTGTCACAGGGGGGGATGGCTACACCTTC.

Only a few counts were recorded for this clone. This chain uses TRBV7-2 with TRBJ2-7; 12 bases are a match to TRBD2. This CDR3 is 15 amino acids long. The V segment lost 5 bases and the J segment 3 bases; nucleotides outside the gene matches: 5. Per the germline V gene, CDR1 is SGHTA and CDR2 is FQGNSA. This CDR3 is CASSLTSGGIYEQYF. The CDR3 DNA is TGTGCCAGCAGCCTGACTAGCGGGGGAATCTACGAGCAGTACTTC.

The chain recombines TRBV7-9 with TRBJ2-2; 9 bases are a match to TRBD2. This CDR3 is 14 amino acids long. The V gene end was trimmed by 4 bases and the J gene end by 6 bases; junction bases not matched to a gene: 3. Germline V gene lookup returns CDR1 SEHNR and CDR2 FQNEAQ (reference sequence). The CDR3 spells CASSWSGGSGELFF. The CDR3 nucleotides read TGTGCCAGCAGCTGGAGCGGGGGGTCCGGGGAGCTGTTTTTT. Together with reference TRBV7-9 and TRBJ2-2, the CDR3 gives the full variable domain: DTGVSQNPRHKITKRGQNVTFRCDPISEHNRLYWYRQTLGQGPEFLTYFQNEAQLEKSRLLSDRFSAERPKGSFSTLEIQRTEQGDSAMYLCASSWSGGSGELFFGEGSRLTVL.

The rearrangement uses TRBV9 and TRBJ2-6; no reliable D call. Trimming cost V 7 bases and J 0 bases, with 5 bases left between them. This CDR3 contains 13 residues. Germline loops: CDR1 SGDLS, CDR2 YYNGEE. This CDR3 is CASRSSGANVLTF. CDR3 bases: TGTGCCAGCCGTTCCTCTGGGGCCAACGTCCTGACTTTC.

This sequence joins TRBV7-2 and TRBJ2-3; TRBD2 might be the D (6 bases). The CDR3 extends over 19 amino acids. The germline V gene encodes CDR1 SGHTA and CDR2 FQGNSA. V was pared by 4 bases and J by 6 bases, with 29 bases between. The CDR3 sequence: CASSSRSGAAGTRWDTQYF. In nucleotides, the CDR3 is TGTGCCAGCAGCTCTCGCAGTGGGGCGGCGGGGACGCGGTGGGATACGCAGTATTTT.

This chain links TRBV19 with TRBJ1-2; 10 nucleotides align to TRBD1. The CDR3 sequence is 14 residues long. Per the germline V gene, CDR1 is LNHDA and CDR2 is SQIVND (reference sequence). V trimming: 3 bases; J trimming: 5 bases; junction bases outside the gene matches: 3. CDR3 residues: CASSMRQGAYGYTF. The CDR3 nucleotides read TGTGCCAGTAGTATGCGACAGGGGGCGTATGGCTACACCTTC.

The chain links TRBV9 to TRBJ2-7, with 9 bases fitting TRBD1. Germline CDR1 reads SGDLS; CDR2 reads YYNGEE. The CDR3 totals 14 residues. V dropped 4 bases and J dropped 0; count of bases not matched to a gene: 2. DNA for the CDR3: TGTGCCAGCAGCAAACAGGGGGCCTCCTACGAGCAGTACTTC. As protein: CASSKQGASYEQYF.

V gene TRBV5-6 combines with J gene TRBJ1-1; a possible D gene is TRBD1 (5 bases). The CDR3 loop spans 13 amino acids. Per germline, CDR1 SGHDT and CDR2 YYEEEE. V dropped 4 bases and J dropped 4 bases, with 11 bases sitting between them. The CDR3 loop is CASSTRVGTEAFF. The CDR3 DNA reads TGTGCCAGCAGCACCAGGGTAGGCACTGAAGCTTTCTTT. Based on the CDR3 plus reference TRBV5-6 and TRBJ1-1, the full variable domain is DAGVTQSPTHLIKTRGQQVTLRCSPKSGHDTVSWYQQALGQGPQFIFQYYEEEERQRGNFPDRFSGHQFPNYSSELNVNALLLGDSALYLCASSTRVGTEAFFGQGTRLTVV.

This clone has only a few counts. The chain has TRBV2 and TRBJ1-5; D might be TRBD1 (5 bases). Trimming removed 8 bases from V and 5 bases from J, with 22 bases in between. CDR1 and CDR2 from the germline V gene are SNHLY and FYNNEI. This CDR3 spans 16 amino acids. The CDR3 loop is CASSRPGVMSDQPQHF. DNA of the CDR3: TGTGCCAGCTCCCGACCGGGGGTCATGTCTGATCAGCCCCAGCATTTT.

CDR3 protein: CASSEAPTASGYTF. CDR3 sequence (DNA): TGTGCCAGCAGTGAAGCGCCGACGGCTAGCGGCTACACCTTC. The chain carries TRBV2 and TRBJ1-2; D is unresolved. Trimming cost V 0 bases and J 8 bases, with 13 bases left between them. Germline values: CDR1 SNHLY, CDR2 FYNNEI. The CDR3 consists of 14 residues.

The chain is built from TRBV10-3 and TRBJ2-3, with TRBD1 matching over 10 bases. From germline, CDR1 is ENHRY and CDR2 SYGVKD. CDR3 size: 15 residues. After removal of 6 bases from V and 5 bases from J, the junction contained 8 bases not matched to a gene. This CDR3 is CAIRFDRGQKDTQYF. The CDR3 nucleotides are TGTGCCATCAGGTTTGACAGGGGGCAGAAAGATACGCAGTATTTT.

The gene calls are TRBV9 and TRBJ2-3; TRBD1 matches at 9 bases. The CDR3 sequence is 16 residues long. Trimming took 4 bases from V and 1 from J; bases not matched to a gene: 7. From germline, CDR1 is SGDLS and CDR2 YYNGEE. CDR3 bases: TGTGCCAGCAGCTTTCGGACAGGGGTGGGCACAGATACGCAGTATTTT. Residues: CASSFRTGVGTDTQYF.

The chain employs TRBV6-1 and TRBJ2-7; the D gene is possibly TRBD2 (7 bases). V gave up 4 bases and J gave up 0 bases, with 13 bases separating them. This CDR3 is 15 amino acids long. Germline CDR1 reads MNHNS; CDR2 reads SASEGT. For the CDR3, the DNA is TGTGCCAGCAGTGGAGGGGGGGGGAGCTCCTACGAGCAGTACTTC. This encodes CASSGGGGSSYEQYF.

The V call is TRBV5-6, the J call TRBJ1-5; 8 positions agree with TRBD1. Germline CDR1 and CDR2: SGHDT and YYEEEE. CDR3 length: 15 amino acids. Unmatched junction bases numbered 7, after V lost 3 bases and J lost 5 bases. The DNA for the CDR3 is TGTGCCAGCAGCTGGAGGGACAGGCGAGATCAGCCCCAGCATTTT. Translating gives CASSWRDRRDQPQHF.

This clone is a singleton in its sample. The rearrangement links TRBV5-1 to TRBJ2-3; TRBD2 matches 8 bases. This CDR3 contains 15 residues. V gave up 3 bases and J gave up 0 bases; unmatched junction bases: 3. Per germline, CDR1 SGHRS and CDR2 YFSETQ. CDR3 sequence: CASSSGGRSTDTQYF. CDR3 sequence (DNA): TGCGCCAGCAGCTCGGGGGGGCGTAGCACAGATACGCAGTATTTT.

The chain's CDR3 is CASSQVFYRAENTEAFF. CDR3 bases: TGCGCCAGCAGCCAAGTTTTTTACAGGGCCGAGAACACTGAAGCTTTCTTT. The J gene is TRBJ1-1, the V gene TRBV4-1; tentative D call: TRBD1 (6 bases). Germline CDR1 is MGHRA and CDR2 is YSYEKL. This CDR3 region has 17 residues. V lost 1 base, J lost 1 base, and 16 bases lay in between.

The rearrangement joins TRBV4-1 to TRBJ1-3, with no clear D. This CDR3 is 17 amino acids long. Germline assignment: CDR1 MGHRA and CDR2 YSYEKL. V lost 4 bases, J lost 0 bases, and 16 bases lay in between. The CDR3, as DNA: TGCGCCAGCAGCCCAAGGTTGGCGCGGGACTCTGGAAACACCATATATTTT. Amino acid sequence: CASSPRLARDSGNTIYF.

The chain combines TRBV2 with TRBJ2-7; 9 bases are a match to TRBD1. Germline V lookup: CDR1 SNHLY, CDR2 FYNNEI. J lost 3 bases, V lost 6 bases, and 9 bases had no gene match. The CDR3 spans 15 residues. The CDR3 DNA is TGTGCCAGCAGAATGGGACAGGGCGGTTTCTACGAGCAGTACTTC. Translation gives CASRMGQGGFYEQYF.

This chain links TRBV6-1 with TRBJ1-6, with TRBD1 matching over 7 bases. The V segment lost 7 bases and the J segment 7 bases; nucleotides outside the gene matches: 7. The CDR3 runs 14 residues. Germline assignment: CDR1 MNHNS and CDR2 SASEGT. For the CDR3, the DNA is TGTGCCAGCAACATAGGGGGCATGAATTCACCCCTCCACTTT. It codes for CASNIGGMNSPLHF.

The rearrangement joins TRBV4-3 to TRBJ1-2; D ambiguous. The germline V and J ends were trimmed by 2 bases and 4 bases, with 17 bases remaining between them. The CDR3 is made up of 16 amino acids. Germline values: CDR1 LGHNA, CDR2 YSLEER. The DNA of the CDR3 is TGCGCCAGCAGCCAACGTGTGCGGGGTTCGACCTATGGCTACACCTTC. It specifies CASSQRVRGSTYGYTF.